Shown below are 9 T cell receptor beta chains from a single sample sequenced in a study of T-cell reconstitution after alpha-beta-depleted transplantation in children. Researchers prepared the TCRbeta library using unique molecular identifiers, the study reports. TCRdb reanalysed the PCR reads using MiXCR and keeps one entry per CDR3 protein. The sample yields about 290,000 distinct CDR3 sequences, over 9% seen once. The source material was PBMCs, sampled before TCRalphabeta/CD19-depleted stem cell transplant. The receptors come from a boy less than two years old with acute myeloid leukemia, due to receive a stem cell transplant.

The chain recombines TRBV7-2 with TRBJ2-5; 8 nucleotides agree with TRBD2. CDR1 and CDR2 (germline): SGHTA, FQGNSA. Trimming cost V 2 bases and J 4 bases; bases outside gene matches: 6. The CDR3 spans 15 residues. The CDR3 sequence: CASSLIISGGETQYF. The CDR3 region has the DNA TGTGCCAGCAGCTTAATCATCAGCGGGGGAGAGACCCAGTACTTC.

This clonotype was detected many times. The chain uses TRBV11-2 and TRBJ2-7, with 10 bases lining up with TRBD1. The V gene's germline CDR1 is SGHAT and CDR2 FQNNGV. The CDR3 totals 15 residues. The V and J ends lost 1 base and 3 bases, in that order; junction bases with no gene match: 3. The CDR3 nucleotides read TGTGCCAGCAGCTTAGCCGGGACAGGGGACTACGAGCAGTACTTC. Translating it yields CASSLAGTGDYEQYF.

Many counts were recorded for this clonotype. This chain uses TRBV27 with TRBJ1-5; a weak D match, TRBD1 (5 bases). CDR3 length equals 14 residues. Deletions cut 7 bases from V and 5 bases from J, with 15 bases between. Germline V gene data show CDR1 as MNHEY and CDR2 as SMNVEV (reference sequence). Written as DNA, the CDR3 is TGTGCCAGCACGATAAGGGGAGGGCATCAGCCCCAGCATTTT. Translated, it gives CASTIRGGHQPQHF.

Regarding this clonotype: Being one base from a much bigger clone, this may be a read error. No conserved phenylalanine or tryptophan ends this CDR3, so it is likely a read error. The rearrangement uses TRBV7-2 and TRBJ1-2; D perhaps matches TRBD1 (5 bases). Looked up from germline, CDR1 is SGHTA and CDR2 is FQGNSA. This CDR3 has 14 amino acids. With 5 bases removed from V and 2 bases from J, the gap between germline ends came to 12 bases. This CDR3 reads CASSEGPYNYGYTI. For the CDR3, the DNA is TGTGCCAGCAGCGAGGGACCGTACAACTATGGCTACACCATC.

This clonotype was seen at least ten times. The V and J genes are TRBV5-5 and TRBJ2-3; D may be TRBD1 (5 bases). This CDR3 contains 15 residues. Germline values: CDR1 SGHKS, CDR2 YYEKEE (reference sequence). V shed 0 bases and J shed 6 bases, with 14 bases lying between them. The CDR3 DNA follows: TGTGCCAGCAGCTTGGGGCCAGGGTCTTCGGATACGCAGTATTTT. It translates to CASSLGPGSSDTQYF. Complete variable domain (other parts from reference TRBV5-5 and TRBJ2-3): DAGVTQSPTHLIKTRGQQVTLRCSPISGHKSVSWYQQVLGQGPQFIFQYYEKEERGRGNFPDRFSARQFPNYSSELNVNALLLGDSALYLCASSLGPGSSDTQYFGPGTRLTVL.

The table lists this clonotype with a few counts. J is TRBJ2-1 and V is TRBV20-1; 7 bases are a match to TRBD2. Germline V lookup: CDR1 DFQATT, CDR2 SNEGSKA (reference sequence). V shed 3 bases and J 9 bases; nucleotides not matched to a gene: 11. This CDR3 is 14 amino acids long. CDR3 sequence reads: CSARGLAAVTEQFF. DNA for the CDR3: TGCAGTGCTAGGGGGCTAGCGGCGGTAACTGAGCAGTTCTTC.

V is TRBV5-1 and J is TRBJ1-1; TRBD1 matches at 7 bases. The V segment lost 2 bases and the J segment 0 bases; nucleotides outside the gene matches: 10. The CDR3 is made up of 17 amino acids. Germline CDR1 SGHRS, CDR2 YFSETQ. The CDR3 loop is CASSFEGRGPMNTEAFF. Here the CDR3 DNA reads TGCGCCAGCAGCTTTGAGGGGAGGGGGCCCATGAACACTGAAGCTTTCTTT.

CDR3 sequence: CASSFGQRSYEQYF. Written as DNA, the CDR3 is TGCGCCAGCAGCTTCGGACAGAGATCCTACGAGCAGTACTTC. The rearrangement joins TRBV5-1 to TRBJ2-7; TRBD1 is a possible D gene (6 bases). From germline, CDR1 is SGHRS and CDR2 YFSETQ. The CDR3 totals 14 residues. V was clipped by 2 bases and J by 1 base, with 10 bases between them.

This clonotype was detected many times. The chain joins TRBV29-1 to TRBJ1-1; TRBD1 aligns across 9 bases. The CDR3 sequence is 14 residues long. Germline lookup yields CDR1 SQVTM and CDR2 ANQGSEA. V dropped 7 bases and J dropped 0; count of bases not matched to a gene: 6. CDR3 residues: CSAHRGPMNTEAFF. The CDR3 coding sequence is TGCAGCGCACACAGGGGGCCCATGAACACTGAAGCTTTCTTT.